This T cell receptor (beta chain) was sequenced during a study of breast tumors, draining lymph nodes, adjacent tissues (dated by TCRdb to the mid-2010s). Looking at the study overall: Breast cancer patients provided tumor, adjacent nontumor tissue and axillary lymph nodes, and the study compared the TCR beta repertoires across these three sources. In human breast cancer, the study set out to assess how tumor, surrounding tissue and draining lymph node repertoires relate to one another and whether T cells might be exchanged between them. Paper-wide results and their limitations: The similarity between tumor and nontumor tissue repertoires was significantly greater in luminal-like breast cancer than in basal-like breast cancer. Tumor T-cell repertoires showed less diversity than lymph node repertoires and more diversity than nontumor tissue repertoires, and tumor T-cell repertoires showed preferential V and J gene usage. The conclusion that tumor T cells originate in lymph nodes was presented as consistent with a hypothesis rather than as directly demonstrated. The data were considered consistent with the idea that most tumor T cells come from the lymph node and then expand in tumor tissue.

The axillary draining lymph nodes of breast cancer patients were the source of the lymph node samples. According to the germline V gene (reference sequence), CDR1 reads LGHDT and CDR2 reads YNNKEL. Spanning cysteine to phenylalanine, the CDR3 consists of 12 amino acids. Only CDR3 DNA remains: 36 bases, in frame from the first base. V is shortened by 6 bases, J by 0 bases, and the region joining them spans 6 bases. Turning to this clonotype: There is no known antigen for this receptor. One base away there is no much larger clone; base qualities are not given.

Data came from an Illumina HiSeq 2000. Multiplex PCR amplification was used to build the TCR beta chain libraries. High-throughput sequencing was used to analyze the amplified TCR beta chain products. Through fastp at Q25 and MiXCR, TCRdb rebuilt clones from the public reads, retaining in-frame beta chains. Identical CDR3 proteins give one entry, which carries the most common genes and DNA. The sample table lists about 180,000 distinct CDR3 sequences, about 33% of them with a count of one. The ten most abundant clones make up roughly 4.5% of the sample. This TCR was sampled from a female donor with breast cancer. Some clones in this sample may be carry-over from other donors' samples. Here the chain combines TRBV3-1 and TRBJ2-7, with no confident D gene call. The specimen sequenced was axillary lymph node tissue. The DNA sequence is TGTGCCAGCAGTTGGAGCTCCTACGAGCAGTACTTC. Its coded protein is CASSWSSYEQYF.